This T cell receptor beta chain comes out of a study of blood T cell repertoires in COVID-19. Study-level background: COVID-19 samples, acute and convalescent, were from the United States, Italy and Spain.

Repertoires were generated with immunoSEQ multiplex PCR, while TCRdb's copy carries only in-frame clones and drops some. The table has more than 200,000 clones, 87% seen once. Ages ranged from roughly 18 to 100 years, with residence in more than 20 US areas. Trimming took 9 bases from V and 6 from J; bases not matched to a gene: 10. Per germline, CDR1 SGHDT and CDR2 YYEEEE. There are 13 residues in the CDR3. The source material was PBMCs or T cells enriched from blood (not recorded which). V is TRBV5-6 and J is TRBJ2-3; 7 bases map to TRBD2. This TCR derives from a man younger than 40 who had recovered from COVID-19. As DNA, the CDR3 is TGTGCCACTACCGGCGGGAGTTTCGATACGCAGTATTTT. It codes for CATTGGSFDTQYF.